This TCR beta chain was captured in a study of CD8+CD57+ T cells in acquired aplastic anemia. On the study more broadly: On average, sorted CD4+ and CD8+ cells gave 3.2 ug of DNA.

This clonotype showed up just once. Its antigen is currently unknown. Template material for TCR beta VDJ and CDR3 profiling consisted of genomic DNA. One entry per CDR3 protein results from TCRdb running MiXCR on the reads. Counted here are under 350,000 distinct CDR3 sequences, about 56% occurring once; the ten biggest clones make up 7% to 9%. Whole-study findings and limits: Significant differences in CD8+ Simpson's diversity were not observed between patients and controls. Common to patients and controls were twenty-nine CD8+ CDR3 sequences.

The V gene lost 3 bases and the J gene lost 6 bases, with 17 bases spanning the gap. Germline loops: CDR1 SQVTM, CDR2 ANQGSEA. This CDR3 spans 14 amino acids. The genes are TRBV29-1 and TRBJ2-5, with D perhaps TRBD1 (6 bases). The receptor's source is a human donor with severe aplastic anemia or a healthy control (not recorded which). Sequencing input: sorted CD4+, CD8+, or CD8+CD57+ T cells (not recorded which) from PBMCs. The CDR3 sequence: CSVEVGTRGKTQYF. Here the CDR3 DNA reads TGCAGCGTTGAGGTCGGCACCAGGGGCAAGACCCAGTACTTC.